Listed below are T cell receptor beta chains from one sample, sequenced in a study of cytotoxic CD8 clonotypes in ibrutinib-treated CLL. Measured with immunoSEQ multiplex PCR; TCRdb has only the in-frame clones, and not every one. The table lists 330,000 or so clones, 67% of them singletons, with about 6.7% in the top ten. Sample: PBMCs, taken after 36 months of ibrutinib treatment. The receptor set was obtained from a human donor with chronic lymphocytic leukemia. The CDR3 runs from the conserved cysteine through the conserved F or W. Each record gives: D gene, clone size, V gene, CDR3 length, J gene, CDR3 DNA, CDR3 protein. A D gene is named only where the DNA matches it firmly. Part of the rows lack a size; the others show once, few, many or a class for expanded clones.

d_call: .
clone_size: .
v_call: TRBV15
cdr3_length: 16
j_call: TRBJ1-3
cdr3_nt: TGTGCCACCAGCAGAGATCTAGGGATCTCTGGAAACACCATATATTTT
cdr3_aa: CATSRDLGISGNTIYF

d_call: .
clone_size: few
v_call: TRBV19
cdr3_length: 15
j_call: TRBJ2-2
cdr3_nt: TGTGCCAGTAGTATAAAGGGGGTGTACACCGGGGAGCTGTTTTTT
cdr3_aa: CASSIKGVYTGELFF

d_call: TRBD2
clone_size: .
v_call: TRBV18
cdr3_length: 18
j_call: TRBJ2-5
cdr3_nt: TGTGCCAGCTCACCCCTCCCGGGACTAGCGGGAGGCCCAGGGACCCAGTACTTC
cdr3_aa: CASSPLPGLAGGPGTQYF

d_call: TRBD1
clone_size: .
v_call: TRBV11-2
cdr3_length: 15
j_call: TRBJ2-5
cdr3_nt: TGTGCCAGCAGCCCGGGGACAGGGTATAGAGAGACCCAGTACTTC
cdr3_aa: CASSPGTGYRETQYF

d_call: .
clone_size: .
v_call: TRBV27
cdr3_length: 16
j_call: TRBJ2-3
cdr3_nt: TGTGCCAGCAGTCCCATGCCCCTACCCTCCACAGATACGCAGTATTTT
cdr3_aa: CASSPMPLPSTDTQYF

d_call: .
clone_size: .
v_call: TRBV7-2
cdr3_length: 18
j_call: TRBJ2-7
cdr3_nt: TGTGCCAGCAGCTTAGTCCTTTTTGGCGGGGGCCGATCCTACGAGCAGTACTTC
cdr3_aa: CASSLVLFGGGRSYEQYF

d_call: TRBD1
clone_size: few
v_call: TRBV28
cdr3_length: 14
j_call: TRBJ2-7
cdr3_nt: TGTGCCAGCAGTTTTTCCCAGGGGGCTTTGGAGCAGTACTTC
cdr3_aa: CASSFSQGALEQYF

d_call: .
clone_size: .
v_call: TRBV28
cdr3_length: 15
j_call: TRBJ1-1
cdr3_nt: TGTGCCAGCAGCTTCGGTGGCAGTCCGAACACTGAAGCTTTCTTT
cdr3_aa: CASSFGGSPNTEAFF

d_call: TRBD2
clone_size: few
v_call: TRBV5-1
cdr3_length: 15
j_call: TRBJ2-3
cdr3_nt: TGCGCCAGCAGCTCCGGGACTAGCAGCACAGATACGCAGTATTTT
cdr3_aa: CASSSGTSSTDTQYF

d_call: .
clone_size: .
v_call: TRBV10-3
cdr3_length: 17
j_call: TRBJ2-5
cdr3_nt: TGTGCCATCAGTGAATTCCCCCCGGGGCAATACGAAGAGACCCAGTACTTC
cdr3_aa: CAISEFPPGQYEETQYF

d_call: TRBD1
clone_size: .
v_call: TRBV7-9
cdr3_length: 17
j_call: TRBJ1-4
cdr3_nt: TGTGCCAGCAGCTTAGCTACCGGAGACAGGGTTCGTGAAAAACTGTTTTTT
cdr3_aa: CASSLATGDRVREKLFF

d_call: .
clone_size: .
v_call: TRBV4-2
cdr3_length: 14
j_call: TRBJ2-3
cdr3_nt: TGTGCCAGCAGCCAAAGAAGGGGGACAGATACGCAGTATTTT
cdr3_aa: CASSQRRGTDTQYF

d_call: .
clone_size: .
v_call: TRBV10-3
cdr3_length: 12
j_call: TRBJ1-4
cdr3_nt: TGTGCCATCAAGAACACGGAGGGTCAACTGTTTTTT
cdr3_aa: CAIKNTEGQLFF

d_call: TRBD1
clone_size: .
v_call: TRBV10-3
cdr3_length: 14
j_call: TRBJ1-5
cdr3_nt: TGTGCCATCGGAGGACAGGGGGGCAATCAGCCCCAGCATTTT
cdr3_aa: CAIGGQGGNQPQHF

d_call: .
clone_size: .
v_call: TRBV5-1
cdr3_length: 13
j_call: TRBJ2-7
cdr3_nt: TGCGCCAGCAGCAAGGGGGGACCCTACGAGCAGTACTTC
cdr3_aa: CASSKGGPYEQYF

d_call: .
clone_size: .
v_call: TRBV6-6
cdr3_length: 14
j_call: TRBJ2-7
cdr3_nt: TGTGCCAGCAGCCCACCTGGGGGCCGCTACGAGCAGTACTTC
cdr3_aa: CASSPPGGRYEQYF

d_call: TRBD2
clone_size: .
v_call: TRBV9
cdr3_length: 15
j_call: TRBJ2-3
cdr3_nt: TGTGCCAGCACCCCGCTCGGGACTAGAGGTGATACGCAGTATTTT
cdr3_aa: CASTPLGTRGDTQYF

d_call: TRBD2
clone_size: .
v_call: TRBV5-1
cdr3_length: 14
j_call: TRBJ2-3
cdr3_nt: TGCGCCAGCAGCGGGTGGACTAGCGGGGGAGCGCAGTATTTT
cdr3_aa: CASSGWTSGGAQYF

d_call: .
clone_size: .
v_call: TRBV5-4
cdr3_length: 14
j_call: TRBJ1-3
cdr3_nt: TGTGCCAGCAGCCAAAGCTTAAGTGGAAACACCATATATTTT
cdr3_aa: CASSQSLSGNTIYF

d_call: .
clone_size: .
v_call: TRBV5-4
cdr3_length: 11
j_call: TRBJ2-3
cdr3_nt: TGTGCCAGCAATCTCGGAGATACGCAGTATTTT
cdr3_aa: CASNLGDTQYF

d_call: TRBD2
clone_size: .
v_call: TRBV18
cdr3_length: 18
j_call: TRBJ2-7
cdr3_nt: TGTGCCAGCTCACCACAAGGCGGGCTAGCGGGAGGGCCCCACGAGCAGTACTTC
cdr3_aa: CASSPQGGLAGGPHEQYF

d_call: TRBD1
clone_size: .
v_call: TRBV15
cdr3_length: 16
j_call: TRBJ2-5
cdr3_nt: TGTGCCACCAGCAGAGTCCCCGGACAGGTTTGGGAGACCCAGTACTTC
cdr3_aa: CATSRVPGQVWETQYF

d_call: .
clone_size: few
v_call: TRBV6-1
cdr3_length: 15
j_call: TRBJ1-3
cdr3_nt: TGTGCCAGCGTGAACAGGGCCTACTCTGGAAACACCATATATTTT
cdr3_aa: CASVNRAYSGNTIYF

d_call: TRBD1
clone_size: .
v_call: TRBV2
cdr3_length: 18
j_call: TRBJ1-5
cdr3_nt: TGTGCCAGCAGTGAAGGGGACAGGAGACACTGGGGCAATCAGCCCCAGCATTTT
cdr3_aa: CASSEGDRRHWGNQPQHF

d_call: .
clone_size: few
v_call: TRBV6-6
cdr3_length: 12
j_call: TRBJ2-1
cdr3_nt: TGTGCCAGCAGTACCGGGGGCGATGAGCAGTTCTTC
cdr3_aa: CASSTGGDEQFF

d_call: TRBD1
clone_size: few
v_call: TRBV2
cdr3_length: 13
j_call: TRBJ1-5
cdr3_nt: TGTGCCAGCAGAGGGACAGACAATCAGCCCCAGCATTTT
cdr3_aa: CASRGTDNQPQHF

d_call: .
clone_size: few
v_call: TRBV7-2
cdr3_length: 15
j_call: TRBJ1-5
cdr3_nt: TGTGCCAGCAGCTTATCCGGAGATAGCAATCAGCCCCAGCATTTT
cdr3_aa: CASSLSGDSNQPQHF

d_call: .
clone_size: .
v_call: TRBV10-3
cdr3_length: 13
j_call: TRBJ2-5
cdr3_nt: TGTGCCACAACAGGGAGAATCCAAGAGACCCAGTACTTC
cdr3_aa: CATTGRIQETQYF

d_call: TRBD1
clone_size: once
v_call: TRBV6-5
cdr3_length: 13
j_call: TRBJ2-1
cdr3_nt: TGTGCCAGCAATCCAGGGGGCCGCTTTGAGCAGTTCTTC
cdr3_aa: CASNPGGRFEQFF

d_call: .
clone_size: few
v_call: TRBV27
cdr3_length: 15
j_call: TRBJ2-1
cdr3_nt: TGTGCCAGCAGTTTATTTGGGAGGTCCTACAATGAGCAGTTCTTC
cdr3_aa: CASSLFGRSYNEQFF

d_call: TRBD1
clone_size: .
v_call: TRBV18
cdr3_length: 15
j_call: TRBJ1-4
cdr3_nt: TGTGCCAGCTCCAGGACAGGGGCCACTAATGAAAAACTGTTTTTT
cdr3_aa: CASSRTGATNEKLFF

d_call: .
clone_size: .
v_call: TRBV29-1
cdr3_length: 16
j_call: TRBJ2-2
cdr3_nt: TGCAGCCCCTTCTCGGGCCCACGGGGGAGCACCGGGGAGCTGTTTTTT
cdr3_aa: CSPFSGPRGSTGELFF

d_call: TRBD2
clone_size: .
v_call: TRBV7-9
cdr3_length: 15
j_call: TRBJ2-7
cdr3_nt: TGTGCCAGCAGCGGGGGACTAGCGGGAGCCCACGAGCAGTACTTC
cdr3_aa: CASSGGLAGAHEQYF

d_call: TRBD1
clone_size: .
v_call: TRBV10-1
cdr3_length: 16
j_call: TRBJ2-3
cdr3_nt: TGCGCCAGCAGTGAGTCCTCAGGGGGCTGGACAGATACGCAGTATTTT
cdr3_aa: CASSESSGGWTDTQYF

d_call: .
clone_size: few
v_call: TRBV27
cdr3_length: 13
j_call: TRBJ1-2
cdr3_nt: TGTGCCAGCAGTTTAAAGCCCCACTATGGCTACACCTTC
cdr3_aa: CASSLKPHYGYTF

d_call: TRBD1
clone_size: .
v_call: TRBV4-1
cdr3_length: 18
j_call: TRBJ2-2
cdr3_nt: TGCGCCAGCAGCCAAGATGGCAGGGGGTACCTGGACACCGGGGAGCTGTTTTTT
cdr3_aa: CASSQDGRGYLDTGELFF

d_call: TRBD1
clone_size: .
v_call: TRBV6-5
cdr3_length: 14
j_call: TRBJ1-5
cdr3_nt: TGTGCCAGCAAACCAACAGGGGTCAATCAGCCCCAGCATTTT
cdr3_aa: CASKPTGVNQPQHF

d_call: .
clone_size: .
v_call: TRBV10-2
cdr3_length: 16
j_call: TRBJ2-7
cdr3_nt: TGCGCCAGCAGTGACCACCCTTGGGGACTTTCTTACGAGCAGTACTTC
cdr3_aa: CASSDHPWGLSYEQYF

d_call: TRBD1
clone_size: few
v_call: TRBV9
cdr3_length: 14
j_call: TRBJ2-7
cdr3_nt: TGTGCCAGCAGCGTAGGCTCAGGGGGCGGCGAGCAGTACTTC
cdr3_aa: CASSVGSGGGEQYF

d_call: .
clone_size: .
v_call: TRBV6-5
cdr3_length: 12
j_call: TRBJ1-6
cdr3_nt: TGTGCCAGCAGGACGGTGAATTCACCCCTCCACTTT
cdr3_aa: CASRTVNSPLHF

d_call: TRBD2
clone_size: once
v_call: TRBV9
cdr3_length: 15
j_call: TRBJ2-3
cdr3_nt: TGTGCCAGCAGCCTAAGCGGGAGCCTCACAGATACGCAGTATTTT
cdr3_aa: CASSLSGSLTDTQYF

d_call: TRBD1
clone_size: .
v_call: TRBV5-8
cdr3_length: 15
j_call: TRBJ2-5
cdr3_nt: TGTGCCAGCAGCTTGGGCCAGGGGGTGCGGGAGACCCAGTACTTC
cdr3_aa: CASSLGQGVRETQYF

d_call: TRBD2
clone_size: .
v_call: TRBV19
cdr3_length: 19
j_call: TRBJ2-7
cdr3_nt: TGTGCCAGTAGTATCGGGAGTGGACTAGCGGGAAGGGTCTCCTACGAGCAGTACTTC
cdr3_aa: CASSIGSGLAGRVSYEQYF

d_call: .
clone_size: .
v_call: TRBV6-6
cdr3_length: 13
j_call: TRBJ2-1
cdr3_nt: TGTGCCAGCAGCCCCCTGTGGGCCTACGAGCAGTTCTTC
cdr3_aa: CASSPLWAYEQFF

d_call: TRBD2
clone_size: .
v_call: TRBV7-2
cdr3_length: 19
j_call: TRBJ2-7
cdr3_nt: TGTGCCAGCAGCTTCCGAGGCGGGACTAGCGGGGGCCGAGTCTACGAGCAGTACTTC
cdr3_aa: CASSFRGGTSGGRVYEQYF

d_call: .
clone_size: .
v_call: TRBV6-5
cdr3_length: 13
j_call: TRBJ2-7
cdr3_nt: TGTGCCAGCACCGGACAGCGGTCCTACGAGCAGTACTTC
cdr3_aa: CASTGQRSYEQYF

d_call: .
clone_size: .
v_call: TRBV11-2
cdr3_length: 16
j_call: TRBJ1-2
cdr3_nt: TGTGCCAGCAGCTTTGGTAGGCAGGGATGGGGCTATGGCTACACCTTC
cdr3_aa: CASSFGRQGWGYGYTF

d_call: .
clone_size: .
v_call: TRBV7-2
cdr3_length: 14
j_call: TRBJ2-2
cdr3_nt: TGTGCCAGCAGCTACTCAGGGTCCACCGGGGAGCTGTTTTTT
cdr3_aa: CASSYSGSTGELFF

d_call: .
clone_size: few
v_call: TRBV6-5
cdr3_length: 15
j_call: TRBJ1-5
cdr3_nt: TGTGCCAGCAGCAAGGGGTGGGGGGCCAATCAGCCCCAGCATTTT
cdr3_aa: CASSKGWGANQPQHF